The TCR beta chain described here comes from a study of identifying expanded T cells in peripheral blood. During the collection period, no donor immune events like infections were recorded. With regard to this clone: The antigen remains undetermined.

Measured with immunoSEQ multiplex PCR; TCRdb has only the in-frame clones, and not every one. The table records about 82,000 clones, around 90% of them present only once. Germline values: CDR1 SGHAT, CDR2 FQNNGV. The CDR3 runs 12 residues. V lost 6 bases and J 0 bases, leaving 3 bases between the germline ends. General study findings and limits: Differentially abundant clones: about 1.2 between replicates, 16.4 at approximately 14 days, 19 to 20 at four. Clone count variance between roughly 2-week samples rose with total template count.

The clonotype originates from a person aged 18 to 69 in good health. Sequenced input: blood. This chain joins TRBV11-2 and TRBJ1-5; no clear D gene. CDR3 DNA: TGTGCCAGCAGTGATAGCAATCAGCCCCAGCATTTT. It yields the protein CASSDSNQPQHF.